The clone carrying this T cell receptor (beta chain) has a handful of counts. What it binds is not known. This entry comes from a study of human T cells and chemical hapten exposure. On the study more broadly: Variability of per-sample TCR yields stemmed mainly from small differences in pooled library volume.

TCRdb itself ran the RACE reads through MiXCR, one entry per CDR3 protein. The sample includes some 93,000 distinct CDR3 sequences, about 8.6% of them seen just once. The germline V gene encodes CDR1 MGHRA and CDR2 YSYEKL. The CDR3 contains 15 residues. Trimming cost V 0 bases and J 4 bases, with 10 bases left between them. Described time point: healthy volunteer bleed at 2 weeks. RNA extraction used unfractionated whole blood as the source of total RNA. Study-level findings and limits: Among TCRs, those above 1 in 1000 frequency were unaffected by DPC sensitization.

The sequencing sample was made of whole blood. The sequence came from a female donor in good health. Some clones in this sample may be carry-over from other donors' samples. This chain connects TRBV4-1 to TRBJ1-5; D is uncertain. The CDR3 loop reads CASSQDGVWNQPQHF. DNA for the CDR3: TGCGCCAGCAGCCAAGACGGTGTCTGGAATCAGCCCCAGCATTTT.